This T cell receptor beta chain was found in a study of T cells in Graves' hyperthyroidism and ophthalmopathy. As for this clonotype: What it binds is not known.

Exclusion followed for patients with uncontrolled infection, other autoimmune disease, pregnancy or lactation. The diagnostic basis comprised clinical symptoms, serum thyroxine and TRAb, thyroid ultrasound and orbital computed tomography. The PBMCs were taken from around 9.1 ml of fresh peripheral blood. Overall study findings and caveats: Ophthalmopathy was predicted by the model a median of approximately 6.6 months ahead of onset.

TCR beta CDR3 regions were amplified from RNA. The HTBI primer set was used in a first-round RT-PCR of the TCR CDR3. TCRdb passed the multiplex PCR reads through MiXCR, listing each CDR3 protein once. The sample lists 400,000 to 600,000 distinct CDR3 sequences, 15% to 20% occurring once. J was trimmed by 0 bases and V by 9 bases; bases with no gene match: 4. The CDR3 runs to 14 residues. CDR1 and CDR2 from the germline V gene are LGHDT and YNNKEL (reference sequence). The chain combines TRBV3-1 with TRBJ1-3; 8 nucleotides match TRBD1. The clonotype originates from a woman aged 25 to 39 with Graves' ophthalmopathy. Sequencing was carried out using blood. Here the CDR3 DNA reads TGTGCCAGAGACAGGGGCGTCTCTGGAAACACCATATATTTT. It codes for CARDRGVSGNTIYF.